These 18 T cell receptor beta chains share one sample of origin, sequenced in a study of cytomegalovirus exposure and HLA in healthy donors. Vbeta (60) and Jbeta (13) primers were used in the PCR. TCRdb's table, derived via immunoSEQ multiplex PCR, lists solely in-frame clones and lacks some. The repertoire holds some 130,000 clones, with 66% as singletons. Sample: PBMCs. The receptor source for this set is a human donor in good health.

The chain carries TRBV27 and TRBJ2-7, with 7 nucleotides matching TRBD2. CDR3 length equals 14 residues. CDR1 and CDR2 (germline): MNHEY, SMNVEV (reference sequence). The J segment lost 4 bases and the V segment lost 6 bases, leaving 9 bases of the junction unmatched. The CDR3 bases are TGTGCCAGCAGCAGCGGGACGGATGGGTACGAGCAGTACTTC. It encodes CASSSGTDGYEQYF.

The chain employs TRBV7-3 and TRBJ2-3; TRBD2 agrees at 9 bases. Germline-derived CDR1 and CDR2 are SGHTA and FQGTGA. The CDR3 length is 15 residues. V shed 3 bases, J shed 0 bases, and the junction held 1 base outside the gene matches. The CDR3: CASSFSGSSTDTQYF. The CDR3 nucleotides are TGTGCCAGCAGCTTTAGCGGGAGTAGCACAGATACGCAGTATTTT.

The chain joins TRBV4-3 to TRBJ2-7; 8 bases agree with TRBD1. After removal of 0 bases from V and 3 bases from J, the junction contained 4 bases not matched to a gene. The CDR3 length is 15 residues. Germline lookup yields CDR1 LGHNA and CDR2 YSLEER. Written as DNA, the CDR3 is TGCGCCAGCAGCCAAGAACAGGGGGGTAACTACGAGCAGTACTTC. It specifies CASSQEQGGNYEQYF.

This rearrangement joins TRBV7-9 to TRBJ2-5, with TRBD1 identical over 7 bases. With V trimmed by 4 bases and J by 3 bases, 8 bases remained unmatched. CDR3 size: 15 residues. Germline assignment: CDR1 SEHNR and CDR2 FQNEAQ (reference sequence). In nucleotides, the CDR3 is TGTGCCAGCAGCTCCGGGACAGCTATTAAAGAGACCCAGTACTTC. Residues: CASSSGTAIKETQYF.

The V gene is TRBV19, the J gene TRBJ1-2; D is undetermined. Germline CDR1 LNHDA, CDR2 SQIVND (reference sequence). V was cut by 3 bases and J by 7 bases, with 15 bases left in between. The CDR3 sequence is 14 residues long. The CDR3 reads CASSIGGQFGGYTF. The CDR3 DNA sequence: TGTGCCAGTAGTATCGGCGGCCAGTTTGGTGGCTACACCTTC.

This clone was seen once. The chain links TRBV5-1 to TRBJ2-7; 10 nucleotides match TRBD2. Germline loops: CDR1 SGHRS, CDR2 YFSETQ. This CDR3 is built from 16 residues. Trimming took 4 bases from V and 4 from J; bases not matched to a gene: 11. For the CDR3, the DNA is TGCGCCAGCAGCCTACTTACTAGCGGGATGGGATACGAGCAGTACTTC. Protein sequence: CASSLLTSGMGYEQYF.

This chain links TRBV14 with TRBJ1-6, with TRBD1 matching 7 bases. The CDR3 has 13 amino acids. V dropped 5 bases and J dropped 7; count of bases not matched to a gene: 2. The germline gives CDR1 SGHDN, CDR2 FVKESK. CDR3 region: CASSRQGNSPLHF. The CDR3 coding sequence is TGTGCCAGCAGCAGACAGGGAAATTCACCCCTCCACTTT.

This rearrangement joins TRBV9 to TRBJ2-7; 7 bases fit TRBD2. J lost 0 bases, V lost 4 bases, and 13 bases had no gene match. The length of the CDR3 is 17 residues. Germline CDR1 is SGDLS and CDR2 is YYNGEE. The CDR3 region has the DNA TGTGCCAGCAGCCCAGGGTCGAGCGGGACCGGCTCCTACGAGCAGTACTTC. Its translation: CASSPGSSGTGSYEQYF.

V is TRBV28 and J is TRBJ2-7; 8 positions match TRBD2. The ends lost 4 bases at V and 6 bases at J; junction bases unmatched: 8. Germline values: CDR1 MDHEN, CDR2 SYDVKM. CDR3 length: 14 residues. This CDR3 is CASSYGLAPREQYF. CDR3 bases: TGTGCCAGCAGTTATGGACTAGCTCCCCGCGAGCAGTACTTC.

The V and J genes are TRBV6-1 and TRBJ2-3; perhaps TRBD1 as D (5 bases). Per germline, CDR1 MNHNS and CDR2 SASEGT. Deletions cut 3 bases from V and 2 bases from J, with 12 bases between. The CDR3 covers 15 residues. The CDR3 reads CASSEVRDVTDTQYF. DNA for the CDR3: TGTGCCAGCAGTGAGGTCAGGGATGTCACAGATACGCAGTATTTT.

This clone occurred a few times. This chain links TRBV27 with TRBJ2-7; D perhaps matches TRBD2 (6 bases). Germline V lookup: CDR1 MNHEY, CDR2 SMNVEV (reference sequence). The ends were cut back, 6 bases at V and 3 bases at J, with 12 bases in the middle. CDR3 length equals 13 residues. The CDR3 DNA reads as TGTGCCAGCAGCAAGGGGACTGTCTACGAGCAGTACTTC. It codes for CASSKGTVYEQYF.

This clone was found a few times. This sequence joins TRBV5-8 and TRBJ1-5, with unresolved D. The CDR3 sequence is 15 residues long. The germline V gene encodes CDR1 SGHTS and CDR2 YDEGEE. The V end lost 0 bases, the J end lost 1 base, and 8 bases lay between the germline ends. This chain's CDR3 is CASSLVWQSNQPQHF. CDR3 sequence (DNA): TGTGCCAGCAGCTTGGTGTGGCAAAGCAATCAGCCCCAGCATTTT.

A single count supports this clone. The gene calls are TRBV6-5 and TRBJ2-7, with a possible D match to TRBD2 (5 bases). Trimming left V 8 bases short and J 4 bases short, with 18 bases between. The CDR3 sequence is 14 residues long. Germline V gene lookup returns CDR1 MNHEY and CDR2 SVGAGI. CDR3 in DNA: TGTGCCAGCCGGCAGCCGGGATGGAGTTACGAGCAGTACTTC. Protein product: CASRQPGWSYEQYF.

The V gene is TRBV28, the J gene TRBJ2-7; possible D gene TRBD2, 5 bases. CDR3 length: 16 residues. The germline CDR1 and CDR2 sequences are MDHEN and SYDVKM. Trimming pared 7 bases from V and 2 bases from J, leaving 21 bases between. CDR3 loop: CASTPAVRYSAYEQYF. The CDR3 region has the DNA TGTGCCAGCACTCCAGCGGTGCGTTACTCAGCCTACGAGCAGTACTTC. Using reference TRBV28 and TRBJ2-7 for the parts outside the CDR3, the full variable domain is DVKVTQSSRYLVKRTGEKVFLECVQDMDHENMFWYRQDPGLGLRLIYFSYDVKMKEKGDIPEGYSVSREKKERFSLILESASTNQTSMYLCASTPAVRYSAYEQYFGPGTRLTVT.

The V gene is TRBV4-3, the J gene TRBJ2-1; 7 positions match TRBD2. V trimming: 4 bases; J trimming: 3 bases; junction bases outside the gene matches: 9. The CDR3 runs 16 residues. Germline V lookup: CDR1 LGHNA, CDR2 YSLEER. The CDR3 region has the DNA TGCGCCAGCAGCCGAGTACTAGCGAGTGGCTACAATGAGCAGTTCTTC. Translating it yields CASSRVLASGYNEQFF.

This clone showed up just a few times. The chain couples TRBV9 to TRBJ2-1; D might be TRBD2 (6 bases). Trimming took 4 bases from V and 7 from J, leaving 12 bases between them. CDR1 and CDR2 from the germline V gene are SGDLS and YYNGEE. The CDR3 length is 13 residues. CDR3 coding DNA: TGTGCCAGCAGCCCCCCGGCGGGGAATGAGCAGTTCTTC. Translated, it gives CASSPPAGNEQFF.

In this sample, this clone turned up a few times. The V call is TRBV4-1, the J call TRBJ2-1; perhaps TRBD2 as D (6 bases). Germline V gene sequence: CDR1 MGHRA, CDR2 YSYEKL. Trimming cost V 0 bases and J 0 bases, with 12 bases left between them. There are 17 residues in the CDR3. The CDR3 sequence: CASSQEAGTFSYNEQFF. The CDR3 nucleotides read TGCGCCAGCAGCCAAGAGGCAGGGACTTTCTCCTACAATGAGCAGTTCTTC.

The chain employs TRBV5-1 and TRBJ2-5; TRBD1 agrees at 9 bases. Near its end, the DNA agrees better with TRBJ2-7, so the J call may be wrong. The germline V gene has CDR1 SGHRS and CDR2 YFSETQ. The CDR3 runs 14 residues. CDR3 in DNA: TGCGCCAGCAGCTTAGGGACAGGGATCCACGAGCAGTACTTC. Translating it yields CASSLGTGIHEQYF.